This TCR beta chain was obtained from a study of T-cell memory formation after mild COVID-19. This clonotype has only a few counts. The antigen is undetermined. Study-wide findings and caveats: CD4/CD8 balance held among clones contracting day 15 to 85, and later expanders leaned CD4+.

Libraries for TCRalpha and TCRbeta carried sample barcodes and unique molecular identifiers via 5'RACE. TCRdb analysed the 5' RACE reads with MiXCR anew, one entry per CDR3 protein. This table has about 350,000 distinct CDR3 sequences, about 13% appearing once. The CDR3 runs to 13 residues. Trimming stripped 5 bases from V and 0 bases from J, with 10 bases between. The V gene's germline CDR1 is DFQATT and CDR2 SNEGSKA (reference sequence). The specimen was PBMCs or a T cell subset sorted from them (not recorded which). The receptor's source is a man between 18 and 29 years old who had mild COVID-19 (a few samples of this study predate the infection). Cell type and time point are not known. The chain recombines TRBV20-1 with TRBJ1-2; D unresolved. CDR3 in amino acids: CSARPETNYGYTF. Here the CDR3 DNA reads TGCAGTGCTCGTCCAGAGACTAACTATGGCTACACCTTC.